This TCR beta chain originates from a study of T cells in Graves' hyperthyroidism and ophthalmopathy. The CDR3 is made up of 14 amino acids. Germline CDR1 and CDR2: MGHDK and SYGVNS. With respect to this clonotype: The germline gene is not matched at one end of the junction; a read error may be the cause.

Amplification of TCR beta CDR3 regions used RNA as the template. HTBI primers drove first-round RT-PCR of the TCR CDR3. TCRdb reprocessed the multiplex PCR reads with MiXCR, giving one entry per CDR3 protein. The table lists 700,000 to 950,000 distinct CDR3 sequences, around a third of them singletons. This clonotype originated in a middle-aged woman with Graves' hyperthyroidism. Input material: blood. The chain joins TRBV25-1 to TRBJ1-6; TRBD1 might be the D (6 bases). The CDR3 is CAISRQGTSSPLHF. The CDR3 coding sequence is TGTGCCATCAGTCGTCAGGGGACGAGCTCACCCCTCCACTTT.